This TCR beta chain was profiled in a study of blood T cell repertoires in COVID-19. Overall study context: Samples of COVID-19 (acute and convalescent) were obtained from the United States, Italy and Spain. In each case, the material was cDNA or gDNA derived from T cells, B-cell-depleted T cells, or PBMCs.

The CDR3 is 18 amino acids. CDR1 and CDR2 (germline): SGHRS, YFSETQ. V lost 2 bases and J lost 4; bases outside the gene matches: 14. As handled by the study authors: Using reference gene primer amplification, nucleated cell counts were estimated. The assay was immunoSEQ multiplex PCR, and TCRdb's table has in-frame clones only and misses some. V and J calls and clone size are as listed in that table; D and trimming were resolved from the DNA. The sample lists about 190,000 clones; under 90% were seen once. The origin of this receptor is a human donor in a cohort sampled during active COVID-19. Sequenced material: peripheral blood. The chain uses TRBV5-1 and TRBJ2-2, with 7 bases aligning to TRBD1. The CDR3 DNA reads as TGCGCCAGCAGCTTAGCTGGGACCGGGACAGCATTCACCGGGGAGCTGTTTTTT. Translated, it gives CASSLAGTGTAFTGELFF.